These 17 T cell receptor beta chains were sequenced from one sample in a study of shared clonotypes between healthy human individuals. Some clones are missing from TCRdb's copy, which holds only in-frame ones; the method was immunoSEQ multiplex PCR. The table lists 650,000 to 700,000 clones, about 90% of them singletons. Sequenced material: memory CD8+ T cells from PBMCs. Subset meaning: CD45RO+ cells pooled with CCR7-negative TemRA cells. The receptors come from a man aged 18 to 35 in good health. Some clones in this sample may be carry-over from other donors' samples.

The V gene is TRBV7-9, the J gene TRBJ2-5; 7 nucleotides align to TRBD1. V gave up 4 bases and J gave up 5 bases; unmatched junction bases: 13. The CDR3 is made up of 16 amino acids. Per the germline V gene, CDR1 is SEHNR and CDR2 is FQNEAQ (reference sequence). For the CDR3, the DNA is TGTGCCAGCAGCTCATCCCGGGACAGCGGTTCTGAGACCCAGTACTTC. This sequence encodes CASSSSRDSGSETQYF.

As regards this clone: The same CDR3 also results from other DNA sequences found in this sample. The chain combines TRBV28 with TRBJ2-1, with 9 bases lining up with TRBD1. V shed 4 bases, J shed 4 bases, and the junction held 2 bases outside the gene matches. Germline V lookup: CDR1 MDHEN, CDR2 SYDVKM. The CDR3 is 14 amino acids. In nucleotides, the CDR3 is TGTGCCAGCAGTTCCGGGACAGGGTACAATGAGCAGTTCTTC. Translating gives CASSSGTGYNEQFF.

The gene calls are TRBV10-3 and TRBJ1-2; TRBD1 is a possible D gene (6 bases). The CDR3 consists of 17 residues. Trimming cost V 0 bases and J 2 bases, with 16 bases left between them. Per the germline V gene, CDR1 is ENHRY and CDR2 is SYGVKD. Here the CDR3 DNA reads TGTGCCATCAGTGAGTCGTTAGTCCGGGGGCTCAACTATGGCTACACCTTC. Translating gives CAISESLVRGLNYGYTF.

V and J are TRBV9 and TRBJ2-7; TRBD2 matches at 8 bases. The CDR3 is 16 residues long. The germline gives CDR1 SGDLS, CDR2 YYNGEE. With 3 bases clipped from V and 7 bases from J, the junction kept 15 bases outside the gene matches. DNA for the CDR3: TGTGCCAGCAGCGGTTCCAGCAGCGGGAGCCCGTGGGAGCAGTACTTC. It encodes CASSGSSSGSPWEQYF.

The rearrangement links TRBV6-6 to TRBJ1-1; no definite D call. The CDR3 has 16 residues. With 7 bases removed from V and 0 bases from J, the gap between germline ends came to 18 bases. The germline V gene encodes CDR1 MNHNY and CDR2 SVGAGI (reference sequence). CDR3 bases: TGTGCCAGCACCATGATCCTCGGTGGGGTGAACACTGAAGCTTTCTTT. This encodes CASTMILGGVNTEAFF.

The chain joins TRBV5-1 to TRBJ2-7; a weak D match, TRBD2 (6 bases). This CDR3 spans 14 amino acids. Germline V gives CDR1 SGHRS, CDR2 YFSETQ. V shed 4 bases and J shed 7 bases, with 18 bases lying between them. The CDR3 protein is CASSPWPSREEQYF. DNA of the CDR3: TGCGCCAGCAGCCCCTGGCCTAGCCGGGAGGAGCAGTACTTC.

The chain links TRBV10-3 to TRBJ1-2, with 9 bases that match TRBD1. Germline CDR1 reads ENHRY; CDR2 reads SYGVKD. Unmatched junction bases numbered 14, after V lost 2 bases and J lost 4 bases. This CDR3 contains 18 residues. This chain's CDR3 is CAISEVATGGAGRYGYTF. The CDR3, as DNA: TGTGCCATCAGTGAGGTAGCGACAGGGGGAGCAGGCCGCTATGGCTACACCTTC.

This chain connects TRBV28 to TRBJ2-5; 8 nucleotides align to TRBD1. CDR3 size: 14 residues. CDR1 and CDR2 (germline): MDHEN, SYDVKM. Germline trimming cut 6 bases from V and 7 bases from J; bases unmatched to any gene: 10. CDR3 amino acids: CASRRQGWQRTQYF. The CDR3 region has the DNA TGTGCCAGCAGGCGACAGGGGTGGCAACGGACCCAGTACTTC. Together with reference TRBV28 and TRBJ2-5, the CDR3 gives the full variable domain: DVKVTQSSRYLVKRTGEKVFLECVQDMDHENMFWYRQDPGLGLRLIYFSYDVKMKEKGDIPEGYSVSREKKERFSLILESASTNQTSMYLCASRRQGWQRTQYFGPGTRLLVL.

This chain links TRBV10-1 with TRBJ2-7, with 8 bases matching TRBD2. This CDR3 region has 14 residues. CDR1 WNHNN and CDR2 SYGVQD come from the germline V gene (reference sequence). J gave up 6 bases and V 5 bases, and 9 bases lay outside the gene matches. The CDR3 loop is CASSLAGSGSEQYF. The CDR3 nucleotides read TGCGCCAGCAGTTTAGCGGGATCGGGCTCCGAGCAGTACTTC.

The chain is built from TRBV2 and TRBJ2-7, with D perhaps matching TRBD2 (5 bases). Germline V gene data show CDR1 as SNHLY and CDR2 as FYNNEI. The CDR3 is 13 residues long. V was cut by 7 bases and J by 1 base, with 11 bases left in between. The CDR3 sequence: CASTEGESYEQYF. CDR3 bases: TGTGCCAGCACCGAGGGTGAGTCCTACGAGCAGTACTTC. Full variable domain (outside the CDR3, taken from reference TRBV2 and TRBJ2-7): EPEVTQTPSHQVTQMGQEVILRCVPISNHLYFYWYRQILGQKVEFLVSFYNNEISEKSEIFDDQFSVERPDGSNFTLKIRSTKLEDSAMYFCASTEGESYEQYFGPGTRLTVT.

This chain links TRBV13 with TRBJ2-1; 7 nucleotides align to TRBD2. After removal of 5 bases from V and 2 bases from J, the junction contained 6 bases not matched to a gene. This CDR3 spans 15 amino acids. Germline V gene lookup returns CDR1 PRHDT and CDR2 FYEKMQ (reference sequence). CDR3 DNA sequence: TGTGCCAGCAGCGCCCCGGGAGGAACCTACAATGAGCAGTTCTTC. It encodes CASSAPGGTYNEQFF.

This chain connects TRBV5-4 to TRBJ2-3; 7 bases agree with TRBD2. The CDR3 sequence is 15 residues long. Germline CDR1 reads SGHNT; CDR2 reads YYREEE (reference sequence). V dropped 2 bases and J dropped 4; count of bases not matched to a gene: 7. The CDR3 spells CASSLFAGVADTQYF. Here the CDR3 DNA reads TGTGCCAGCAGCTTATTTGCGGGAGTTGCAGATACGCAGTATTTT.

The chain couples TRBV7-9 to TRBJ2-1; TRBD1 aligns across 11 bases. Germline assignment: CDR1 SEHNR and CDR2 FQNEAQ (reference sequence). This CDR3 is 16 amino acids long. V trimming: 5 bases; J trimming: 7 bases; junction bases outside the gene matches: 10. The CDR3 reads CASSPRTGGAENEQFF. The CDR3 bases are TGTGCCAGCAGCCCCAGGACAGGGGGCGCCGAGAATGAGCAGTTCTTC.

V and J are TRBV11-3 and TRBJ2-5, with 15 bases fitting TRBD2. Germline CDR1 SGHNT, CDR2 YENEEA. The V segment lost 1 base and the J segment 10 bases; nucleotides outside the gene matches: 4. The CDR3 is 15 amino acids. The CDR3 DNA sequence: TGTGCCAGCAGCTTAGGAGGACTAGCGGGGGGGGACCAGTACTTC. Its protein product is CASSLGGLAGGDQYF. Full variable domain (outside the CDR3, taken from reference TRBV11-3 and TRBJ2-5): EAGVVQSPRYKIIEKKQPVAFWCNPISGHNTLYWYLQNLGQGPELLIRYENEEAVDDSQLPKDRFSAERLKGVDSTLKIQPAELGDSAVYLCASSLGGLAGGDQYFGPGTRLLVL.

The chain links TRBV27 to TRBJ2-7; 7 nucleotides line up with TRBD2. Trimming took 5 bases from V and 5 from J; bases not matched to a gene: 15. This CDR3 is built from 16 residues. In germline, CDR1 is MNHEY, CDR2 SMNVEV (reference sequence). CDR3 coding DNA: TGTGCCAGCAGTCCCCATGGGGGGGAGTCGTCCCACGAGCAGTACTTC. Translating gives CASSPHGGESSHEQYF.

The genes are TRBV19 and TRBJ1-2; D gene ambiguous. The CDR3 consists of 13 residues. Germline CDR1 is LNHDA and CDR2 is SQIVND (reference sequence). Deletions cut 3 bases from V and 4 bases from J, with 9 bases between. The CDR3 nucleotides read TGTGCCAGTAGTATCCTTCCGGCCTATGGCTACACCTTC. Translating it yields CASSILPAYGYTF.

This chain uses TRBV7-6 with TRBJ2-7, with TRBD1 matching over 8 bases. Germline V CDR1 and CDR2: SGHVS, FNYEAQ. The CDR3 is 19 amino acids. Germline trimming cut 1 base from V and 1 base from J; bases unmatched to any gene: 15. The chain's CDR3 is CASSLGEGDRTGLSYEQYF. The CDR3 DNA is TGTGCCAGCAGCTTAGGAGAGGGGGATAGGACAGGGTTGTCCTACGAGCAGTACTTC.